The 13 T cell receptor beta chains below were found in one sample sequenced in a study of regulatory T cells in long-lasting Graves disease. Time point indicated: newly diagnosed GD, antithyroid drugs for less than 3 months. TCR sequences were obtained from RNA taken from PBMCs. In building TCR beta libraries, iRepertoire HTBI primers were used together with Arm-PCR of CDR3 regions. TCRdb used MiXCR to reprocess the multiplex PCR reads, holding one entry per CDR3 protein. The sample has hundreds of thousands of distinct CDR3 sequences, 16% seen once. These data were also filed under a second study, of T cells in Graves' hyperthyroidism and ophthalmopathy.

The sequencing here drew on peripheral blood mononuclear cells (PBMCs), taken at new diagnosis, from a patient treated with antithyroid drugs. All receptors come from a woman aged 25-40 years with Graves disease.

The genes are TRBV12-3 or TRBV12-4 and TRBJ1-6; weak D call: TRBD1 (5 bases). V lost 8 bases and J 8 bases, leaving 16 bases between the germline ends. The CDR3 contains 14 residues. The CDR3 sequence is CASGTGTVYSPLHF. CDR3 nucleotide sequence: TGTGCCAGCGGCACCGGGACCGTCTATTCACCCCTCCACTTT.

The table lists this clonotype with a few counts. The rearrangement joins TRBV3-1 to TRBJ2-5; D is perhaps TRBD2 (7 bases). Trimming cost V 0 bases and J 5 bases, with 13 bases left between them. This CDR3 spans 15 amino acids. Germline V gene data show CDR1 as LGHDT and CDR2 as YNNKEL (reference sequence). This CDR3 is CASSQEGGGGETQYF. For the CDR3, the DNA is TGTGCCAGCAGCCAAGAGGGGGGAGGGGGTGAGACCCAGTACTTC.

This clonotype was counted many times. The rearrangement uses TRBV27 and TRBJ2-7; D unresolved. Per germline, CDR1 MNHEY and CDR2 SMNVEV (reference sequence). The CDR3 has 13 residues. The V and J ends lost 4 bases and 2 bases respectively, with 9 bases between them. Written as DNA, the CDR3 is TGTGCCAGCAGTTCCTATCTTACCTACGAGCAGTACTTC. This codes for CASSSYLTYEQYF.

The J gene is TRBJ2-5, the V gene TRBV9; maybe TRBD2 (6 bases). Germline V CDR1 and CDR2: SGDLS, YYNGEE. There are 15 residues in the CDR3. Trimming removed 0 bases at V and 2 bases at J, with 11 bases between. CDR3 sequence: CASSVGLDAQETQYF. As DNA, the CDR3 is TGTGCCAGCAGCGTAGGACTAGATGCTCAAGAGACCCAGTACTTC.

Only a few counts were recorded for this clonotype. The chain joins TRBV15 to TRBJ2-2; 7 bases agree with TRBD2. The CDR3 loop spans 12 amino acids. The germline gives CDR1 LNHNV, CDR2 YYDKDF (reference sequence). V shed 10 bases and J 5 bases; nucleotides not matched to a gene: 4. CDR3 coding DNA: TGTGCCATCCCGCGGGAGACCGGGGAGCTGTTTTTT. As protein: CAIPRETGELFF.

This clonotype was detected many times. The CDR3 is CASSLLQGEQYF. In nucleotides, the CDR3 is TGTGCCAGCAGTTTACTCCAGGGCGAGCAGTACTTC. J is TRBJ2-7 and V is TRBV28; a possible D gene is TRBD1 (5 bases). Germline V gives CDR1 MDHEN, CDR2 SYDVKM. The CDR3 has 12 residues. V lost 2 bases and J 6 bases, leaving 8 bases between the germline ends.

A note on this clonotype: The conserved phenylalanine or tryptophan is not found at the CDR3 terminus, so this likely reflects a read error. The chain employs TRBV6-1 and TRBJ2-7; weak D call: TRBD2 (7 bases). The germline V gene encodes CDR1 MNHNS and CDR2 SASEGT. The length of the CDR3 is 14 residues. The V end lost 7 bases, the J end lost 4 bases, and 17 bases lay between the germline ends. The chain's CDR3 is CASTRGEQGYEQYL. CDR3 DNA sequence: TGTGCCAGCACCCGGGGGGAGCAGGGGTACGAGCAGTACCTC.

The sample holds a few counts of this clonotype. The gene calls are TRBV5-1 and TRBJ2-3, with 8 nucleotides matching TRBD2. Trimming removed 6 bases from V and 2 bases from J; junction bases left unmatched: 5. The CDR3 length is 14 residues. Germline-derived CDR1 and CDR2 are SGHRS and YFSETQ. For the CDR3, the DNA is TGCGCCAGCACCGCTAGCGGGCCCACAGATACGCAGTATTTT. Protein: CASTASGPTDTQYF.

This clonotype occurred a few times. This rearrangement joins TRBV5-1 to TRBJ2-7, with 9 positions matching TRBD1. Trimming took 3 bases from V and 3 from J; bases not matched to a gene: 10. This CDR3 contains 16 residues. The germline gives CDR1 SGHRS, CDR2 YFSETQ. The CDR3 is CASSWGDRVLGYEQYF. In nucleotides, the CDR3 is TGCGCCAGCAGCTGGGGGGACAGGGTATTAGGCTACGAGCAGTACTTC.

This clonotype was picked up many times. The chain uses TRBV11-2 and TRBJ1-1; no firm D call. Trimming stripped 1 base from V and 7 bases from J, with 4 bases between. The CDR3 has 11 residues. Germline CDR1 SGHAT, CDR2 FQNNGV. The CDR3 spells CASSLASEAFF. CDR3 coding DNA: TGTGCCAGCAGCTTAGCAAGTGAAGCTTTCTTT.

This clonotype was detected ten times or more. The CDR3 is CAWSVGGTWTQYF. CDR3 DNA: TGTGCCTGGAGTGTTGGCGGGACGTGGACCCAGTACTTC. V and J are TRBV30 and TRBJ2-5, with D possibly being TRBD2 (6 bases). The CDR3 is 13 amino acids. Germline CDR1 GTSNPN, CDR2 SVGIG (reference sequence). Deletions cut 0 bases from V and 7 bases from J, with 12 bases between.

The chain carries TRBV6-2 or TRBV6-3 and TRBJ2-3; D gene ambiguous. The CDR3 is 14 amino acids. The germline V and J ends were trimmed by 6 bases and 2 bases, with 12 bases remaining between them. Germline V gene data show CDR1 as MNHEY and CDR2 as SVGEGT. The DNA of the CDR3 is TGTGCCAGCAGAGGTCCGGATTTCACAGATACGCAGTATTTT. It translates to CASRGPDFTDTQYF.

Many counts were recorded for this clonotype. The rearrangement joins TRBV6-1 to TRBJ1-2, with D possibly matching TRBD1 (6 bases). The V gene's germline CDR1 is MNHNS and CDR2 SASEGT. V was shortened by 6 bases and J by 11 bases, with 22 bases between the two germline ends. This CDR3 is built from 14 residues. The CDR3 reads CASRPYRDSSWYTF. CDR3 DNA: TGTGCCAGCAGACCTTACAGGGACTCTTCATGGTACACCTTC.